A selection of T cell receptor beta chains follows, all from one sample in a study of CD8 T cells in Susac syndrome. TCRdb independently ran MiXCR on the immunoSEQ multiplex PCR reads; one entry per CDR3 protein. The sample lists about 150,000 distinct CDR3 sequences, over 85% occurring once. The sample was CD8+ T cells from PBMCs. The receptors originated from a human donor with multiple sclerosis. The CDR3 runs from the conserved cysteine through the conserved F or W. D genes are given only for firm matches. Not all rows give a size; the values are once, few, many and, for expanded clones, a class.

V	J	size	D	DNA	CDR3
TRBV4-1	TRBJ1-5	NA	TRBD1	TGCGCCAGCAGCCAAGGCCAGGGGGTTCAGCCCCAGCATTTT	CASSQGQGVQPQHF
TRBV28	TRBJ1-2	NA	NA	TGTGCCAGCAGTACCAAGGGAAGTATCTATGGCTACACCTTC	CASSTKGSIYGYTF
TRBV9	TRBJ2-7	once	TRBD1	TGTGCCAGCAGCGTAGGGGACAGGGGGTACGAGCAGTACTTC	CASSVGDRGYEQYF
TRBV13	TRBJ2-7	NA	NA	TGTGCCAGCAGCATTCAGGGGTGGGAGCAGTACTTC	CASSIQGWEQYF
TRBV4-1	TRBJ2-1	NA	TRBD1	TGCGCCAGCAGCCATGATGGGACAGGGGGGGGCAATGAGCAGTTCTTC	CASSHDGTGGGNEQFF
TRBV6-1	TRBJ1-1	NA	TRBD1	TGTGCCAGCAGTGAACACGGGACAGGGACTGAAGCTTTCTTT	CASSEHGTGTEAFF
TRBV27	TRBJ2-6	NA	NA	TGTGCCAGCAGTTTATGGGGAACTGGGGCCAACGTCCTGACTTTC	CASSLWGTGANVLTF
TRBV7-2	TRBJ1-1	NA	NA	TGTGCCAGCAGCTTAGGTGACAGAACCACTGAAGCTTTCTTT	CASSLGDRTTEAFF
TRBV9	TRBJ2-1	NA	TRBD2	TGTGCCAGCAGCCCGAGGGAGGGACCCCGGAGGAATGAGCAGTTCTTC	CASSPREGPRRNEQFF
TRBV13	TRBJ1-1	NA	NA	TGTGCCAGCAACAACCGGGGGGCAGCTCGGAACACTGAAGCTTTCTTT	CASNNRGAARNTEAFF
TRBV19	TRBJ1-2	few	NA	TGTGCCAGTAGTGACTATGGCTACACCTTC	CASSDYGYTF
TRBV3-1	TRBJ2-1	NA	NA	TGTGCCAGCACCGAGGACTTTTCCGGGAATGAGCAGTTCTTC	CASTEDFSGNEQFF
TRBV4-3	TRBJ1-6	NA	NA	TGCGCCAGCAGCCGAGCTGACCACGGACGGAGCCCAAATTCACCCCTCCACTTT	CASSRADHGRSPNSPLHF
TRBV29-1	TRBJ1-2	NA	NA	TGCAGCGTTGAAGGGCCGGACAGAAACTATGGCTACACCTTC	CSVEGPDRNYGYTF
TRBV9	TRBJ2-7	NA	NA	TGTGCCAGCAGCATGGACGGCAGCTCCTACGAGCAGTACTTC	CASSMDGSSYEQYF
TRBV6-2/TRBV6-3	TRBJ2-5	NA	NA	TGTGCCAGCAGTTACCCTCAAGAGACCCAGTACTTC	CASSYPQETQYF
TRBV4-3	TRBJ1-4	NA	NA	TGCGCCAGCAGCCAAGATTTGGCGTTATACGCAACTAATGAAAAACTGTTTTTT	CASSQDLALYATNEKLFF
TRBV20-1	TRBJ1-5	NA	TRBD1	TGCACCTCGGACAGGGATAGGGATAGCAATCAGCCCCAGCATTTT	CTSDRDRDSNQPQHF
TRBV27	TRBJ2-1	NA	NA	TGTGCCAGCAGTTTAAGTTTACTGGGCTACAATGAGCAGTTCTTC	CASSLSLLGYNEQFF
TRBV14	TRBJ2-1	NA	NA	TGTGCCAGCAGCCAAGATCCCCAATGGCAGGACAACTACAATGAGCAGTTCTTC	CASSQDPQWQDNYNEQFF
TRBV30	TRBJ2-7	NA	NA	TGTGCCTGGACCATGACAGCTTCCTACGAGCAGTACTTC	CAWTMTASYEQYF
TRBV6-2/TRBV6-3	TRBJ1-1	NA	NA	TGTGCCAGCAGTTACTCTGGGGAGAGCACTGAAGCTTTCTTT	CASSYSGESTEAFF
TRBV5-4	TRBJ1-1	NA	NA	TGTGCCAGCACCTTCGGTGGGGAGGTGGCTTTCTTT	CASTFGGEVAFF
TRBV20-1	TRBJ1-1	NA	NA	TGCAGTGCTAGAGGCCAGTTATCAGGGGACACTGAAGCTTTCTTT	CSARGQLSGDTEAFF
TRBV9	TRBJ2-1	NA	NA	TGTGCCAGCAGCGCTGACAGTTTCTACAATGAGCAGTTCTTC	CASSADSFYNEQFF
TRBV5-6	TRBJ2-1	NA	NA	TGTGCCAGCAGCTCCGAAGCCGTCCCCTACAATGAGCAGTTCTTC	CASSSEAVPYNEQFF
TRBV12-3/TRBV12-4	TRBJ1-6	NA	TRBD1	TGTGCCAGCAGCTCCGACAGGGCGGTATCACCCCTCCACTTT	CASSSDRAVSPLHF
TRBV27	TRBJ1-2	NA	TRBD1	TGTGCCAGCAGTCCTAGACAGGGGAGGGATGGCTACACCTTC	CASSPRQGRDGYTF
TRBV2	TRBJ2-5	NA	NA	TGTGCCAGCACCCCAAGGGATCTAGGGAAGACCCAGTACTTC	CASTPRDLGKTQYF
TRBV9	TRBJ2-1	NA	NA	TGTGCCAGCAGCGTTGGGACTTCCAGCTCCTACAATGAGCAGTTCTTC	CASSVGTSSSYNEQFF
TRBV4-1	TRBJ2-4	NA	NA	TGCGCCAGCAGCCCCGTCCGAGGGGGGGCCAAAAACATTCAGTACTTC	CASSPVRGGAKNIQYF
TRBV7-9	TRBJ1-1	NA	NA	TGTGCCAGCAGCCCGAGGGAACAGGGAATGAACACTGAAGCTTTCTTT	CASSPREQGMNTEAFF
TRBV6-2/TRBV6-3	TRBJ1-1	once	NA	TGTGCCAGCAGTTACTGGGACATGAACACTGAAGCTTTCTTT	CASSYWDMNTEAFF
TRBV27	TRBJ1-5	NA	NA	TGTGCCAGCAGTTTAGGGGGATGGGGTCAGCCCCAGCATTTT	CASSLGGWGQPQHF
TRBV14	TRBJ1-2	NA	TRBD1	TGTGCCAGCAGCCTTAAGGGGGCAGTAGGCTACACCTTC	CASSLKGAVGYTF
TRBV29-1	TRBJ1-1	NA	NA	TGCAGCGTTTTGGGCAGGACTGAAGCTTTCTTT	CSVLGRTEAFF
TRBV29-1	TRBJ1-2	NA	NA	TGCAGCTCCTACGACGGAAGCTACACCTTC	CSSYDGSYTF
TRBV4-1	TRBJ2-1	NA	TRBD1	TGCGCCAGCAGCCAAGATGACAGGGCCCACAATGAGCAGTTCTTC	CASSQDDRAHNEQFF
TRBV20-1	TRBJ2-7	NA	NA	TGCAGTGCTAGAAAATCCAGGGGCCACTCCTACGAGCAGTACTTC	CSARKSRGHSYEQYF
TRBV28	TRBJ1-4	NA	NA	TGTGCCAGCAGTTTACGCGGACGGGTCAGTAGTATCGGAGAAAAACTGTTTTTT	CASSLRGRVSSIGEKLFF
TRBV15	TRBJ1-2	NA	TRBD1	TGTGCCACCAGCAGACCAAAGGACAGGACCCGTGGTGGCTACACCTTC	CATSRPKDRTRGGYTF
TRBV3-1	TRBJ2-1	NA	TRBD2	TGTGCCAGCAGCCAAGATCGACCTAGCGGGGGGGCCGATGAGCAGTTCTTC	CASSQDRPSGGADEQFF
TRBV7-9	TRBJ2-7	NA	NA	TGTGCCAGCAGCTCGGACGCGATTAGCTACGAGCAGTACTTC	CASSSDAISYEQYF
TRBV15	TRBJ2-7	NA	NA	TGTGCCACCAGCAGAGGGGGGGGCAGGGGAGACGAGCAGTACTTC	CATSRGGGRGDEQYF
TRBV28	TRBJ1-5	once	NA	TGTGCCAGCAGTTTTGTCGAAGGGCCTCAGCCCCAGCATTTT	CASSFVEGPQPQHF
TRBV4-1	TRBJ1-1	NA	TRBD1	TGCGCCAGCAGCCAAGTGGCGAGGGGGACAGGGTTTAACACTGAAGCTTTCTTT	CASSQVARGTGFNTEAFF
TRBV7-2	TRBJ2-5	NA	TRBD2	TGTGCCAGCAGCTGGAGGCCGGGACTAACGAACCAAGAGACCCAGTACTTC	CASSWRPGLTNQETQYF
TRBV27	TRBJ2-7	NA	NA	TGTGCCAGCAGTAGATTGAAGCCAGGGAGTACGGCCTACGAGCAGTACTTC	CASSRLKPGSTAYEQYF
TRBV2	TRBJ1-6	once	NA	TGTGCCAGACGCCGGGACATAAGTTCACCCCTCCACTTT	CARRRDISSPLHF
TRBV13	TRBJ2-7	once	NA	TGTGCCAGCAGCAAAAGATCCGGGACCACCTACGAGCAGTACTTC	CASSKRSGTTYEQYF
TRBV29-1	TRBJ1-2	once	TRBD1	TGCAGCGTGAGACAGACAGGGCGTGGTGGCTACACCTTC	CSVRQTGRGGYTF
TRBV15	TRBJ2-7	NA	NA	TGTGCCACCAGCAGAGATCGGAAGGCTGGCGAGCAGTACTTC	CATSRDRKAGEQYF
TRBV2	TRBJ2-7	NA	NA	TGTGCCAGCAGGCTTCGATCCTACGAGCAGTACTTC	CASRLRSYEQYF